A selection of T cell receptor beta chains follows, all from one sample in a study of naive and memory T cell subsets. Using its own MiXCR run on the UMI-ligation and nested PCR reads, TCRdb lists one record per CDR3 protein. The data hold under 150,000 distinct CDR3 sequences, with approximately 20% observed a single time. The sample was naive CD8+ T cells from blood. The receptors were gathered from a human donor in good health. Each CDR3 is given with its conserved first and last residue. The order of the fields is clone size, D gene, J gene, V gene, CDR3 DNA, CDR3 protein. The D gene is left open where the match is weak. Some rows mark clone size as missing; the rest say once, few, many or name a class of expanded clone.

abundance: few
d_gene: .
j_gene: TRBJ2-7
v_gene: TRBV29-1
CDR3nt: TGCAGCGTTCGAGCGCGAGAGTTGCGTAGCGAGCAGTACTTC
CDR3aa: CSVRARELRSEQYF

abundance: .
d_gene: .
j_gene: TRBJ1-4
v_gene: TRBV28
CDR3nt: TGTGCCACCGACGGCCTGGGCAGGTGGGCCGCAACTAATGAAAAACTGTTTTTT
CDR3aa: CATDGLGRWAATNEKLFF

abundance: .
d_gene: .
j_gene: TRBJ2-7
v_gene: TRBV21-1
CDR3nt: TGTGCCAGCAGCAAAATTAGGACTAGCGGGGTTGCCTACGAGCAGTACTTC
CDR3aa: CASSKIRTSGVAYEQYF

abundance: few
d_gene: TRBD2
j_gene: TRBJ2-1
v_gene: TRBV20-1
CDR3nt: TGCAGTGCTAATATACCGGGACTAGCGGGTGTCAATGAGCAGTTCTTC
CDR3aa: CSANIPGLAGVNEQFF

abundance: few
d_gene: TRBD1
j_gene: TRBJ2-4
v_gene: TRBV19
CDR3nt: TGTGCCAGTAGTGACCCGGGACAGGGGGCTCTTTTAAACATTCAGTACTTC
CDR3aa: CASSDPGQGALLNIQYF

abundance: .
d_gene: .
j_gene: TRBJ2-2
v_gene: TRBV28
CDR3nt: TGTGCCAGCAGTTTTACGGTGAACACCGGGGAGCTGTTTTTT
CDR3aa: CASSFTVNTGELFF

abundance: .
d_gene: .
j_gene: TRBJ2-1
v_gene: TRBV5-1
CDR3nt: TGCGCCAGCAGCCCGTTCCGGGAGAACTACAATGAGCAGTTCTTC
CDR3aa: CASSPFRENYNEQFF

abundance: .
d_gene: .
j_gene: TRBJ2-7
v_gene: TRBV10-3
CDR3nt: TGTGCCATCAGTGCAGGGGGGGGGCTCGAGCAGTACTTC
CDR3aa: CAISAGGGLEQYF

abundance: few
d_gene: TRBD1
j_gene: TRBJ1-5
v_gene: TRBV12-3/TRBV12-4
CDR3nt: TGTGCCAGCAGTTTTTGGACAGGGGAAGGTCAGCCCCAGCATTTT
CDR3aa: CASSFWTGEGQPQHF

abundance: .
d_gene: .
j_gene: TRBJ2-7
v_gene: TRBV7-9
CDR3nt: TGTGCCAGCAGGACAGCAACCTACGAGCAGTACTTC
CDR3aa: CASRTATYEQYF

abundance: .
d_gene: TRBD1
j_gene: TRBJ1-2
v_gene: TRBV7-3
CDR3nt: TGTGCCAGCAGCTTAGGACAGGACTATGGCTACACCTTC
CDR3aa: CASSLGQDYGYTF

abundance: few
d_gene: TRBD2
j_gene: TRBJ2-5
v_gene: TRBV6-5
CDR3nt: TGTGCCAGCAGGGACGCGGGACTAGATCAAGAGACCCAGTACTTC
CDR3aa: CASRDAGLDQETQYF

abundance: few
d_gene: TRBD2
j_gene: TRBJ2-1
v_gene: TRBV28
CDR3nt: TGTGCCAGCAGTCCACCGGGACTAGCGGGAGGAATTGAGCAGTTCTTC
CDR3aa: CASSPPGLAGGIEQFF

abundance: once
d_gene: .
j_gene: TRBJ2-7
v_gene: TRBV7-6
CDR3nt: TGTGCCAGCAGCCTACGTGCGGGGATACCCTACGAGCAGTACTTC
CDR3aa: CASSLRAGIPYEQYF

abundance: few
d_gene: .
j_gene: TRBJ2-7
v_gene: TRBV4-1
CDR3nt: TGCGCCAGCAGCCAAGTTGCCGGCAGAGGAGATTCGTACGAGCAGTACTTC
CDR3aa: CASSQVAGRGDSYEQYF

abundance: .
d_gene: .
j_gene: TRBJ1-4
v_gene: TRBV27
CDR3nt: TGTGCCAGCAGTCCCAAATTCACAACTAATGAAAAACTGTTTTTT
CDR3aa: CASSPKFTTNEKLFF

abundance: few
d_gene: .
j_gene: TRBJ2-4
v_gene: TRBV2
CDR3nt: TGTGCCAGCAGAGGAACAGGGCTGGCCAAAAACATTCAGTACTTC
CDR3aa: CASRGTGLAKNIQYF

abundance: .
d_gene: .
j_gene: TRBJ2-1
v_gene: TRBV29-1
CDR3nt: TGCAGCGGCGGATCAGTTGAGCAGTTCTTC
CDR3aa: CSGGSVEQFF

abundance: .
d_gene: TRBD2
j_gene: TRBJ2-2
v_gene: TRBV12-3/TRBV12-4
CDR3nt: TGTGCCAGCGGGGCGGGAGGGCCTCACACCGGGGAGCTGTTTTTT
CDR3aa: CASGAGGPHTGELFF

abundance: .
d_gene: TRBD2
j_gene: TRBJ2-3
v_gene: TRBV25-1
CDR3nt: TGTGCCAGCAGTGAAGGGACTAGCGGGTTCGAGGGTACGCAGTATTTT
CDR3aa: CASSEGTSGFEGTQYF

abundance: .
d_gene: TRBD1
j_gene: TRBJ1-2
v_gene: TRBV12-3/TRBV12-4
CDR3nt: TGTGCCAGCAGTGGCTCCGGGACAGTCGATGGCTACACCTTC
CDR3aa: CASSGSGTVDGYTF

abundance: .
d_gene: .
j_gene: TRBJ2-7
v_gene: TRBV7-6
CDR3nt: TGTGCCAGCAGCAGACAGGGAGGAGGCTACGAGCAGTACTTC
CDR3aa: CASSRQGGGYEQYF

abundance: few
d_gene: TRBD1
j_gene: TRBJ2-1
v_gene: TRBV29-1
CDR3nt: TGCAGCGTTGACCGGACAGGGGGCTACAATGAGCAGTTCTTC
CDR3aa: CSVDRTGGYNEQFF

abundance: .
d_gene: TRBD2
j_gene: TRBJ2-7
v_gene: TRBV6-1
CDR3nt: TGTGCCAGCAGTGAAGTACTAGCGGCGGATGAGCAGTACTTC
CDR3aa: CASSEVLAADEQYF

abundance: .
d_gene: TRBD1
j_gene: TRBJ2-7
v_gene: TRBV13
CDR3nt: TGTGCCAGCAGCTTAGGAGGGGACAGGAGCTCCTACGAGCAGTACTTC
CDR3aa: CASSLGGDRSSYEQYF

abundance: .
d_gene: TRBD1
j_gene: TRBJ2-1
v_gene: TRBV12-3/TRBV12-4
CDR3nt: TGTGCCAGCAGTTTTAAAGGGGACAGGAGCGATGAGCAGTTCTTC
CDR3aa: CASSFKGDRSDEQFF

abundance: .
d_gene: .
j_gene: TRBJ2-1
v_gene: TRBV4-3
CDR3nt: TGCGCCAGCAGCCAAGATATGGGAGAGTCCTACAATGAGCAGTTCTTC
CDR3aa: CASSQDMGESYNEQFF

abundance: .
d_gene: TRBD2
j_gene: TRBJ2-5
v_gene: TRBV12-3/TRBV12-4
CDR3nt: TGTGCCAGCAGTTGGGCGAGCGGGAGGGCGGAGACCCAGTACTTC
CDR3aa: CASSWASGRAETQYF

abundance: .
d_gene: .
j_gene: TRBJ2-7
v_gene: TRBV30
CDR3nt: TGTGCCTGGACAGACCAGTCCTACGAGCAGTACTTC
CDR3aa: CAWTDQSYEQYF

abundance: .
d_gene: .
j_gene: TRBJ2-7
v_gene: TRBV5-1
CDR3nt: TGCGCCAGCAGCTTTGGATTCTACGAGCAGTACTTC
CDR3aa: CASSFGFYEQYF

abundance: .
d_gene: .
j_gene: TRBJ1-1
v_gene: TRBV6-2/TRBV6-3
CDR3nt: TGTGCCAGCAGTTACTACAAGAACACTGAAGCTTTCTTT
CDR3aa: CASSYYKNTEAFF

abundance: .
d_gene: .
j_gene: TRBJ2-2
v_gene: TRBV29-1
CDR3nt: TGCAGCGTTGAAGCCCCCGGGCAGGGACCTTACACCGGGGAGCTGTTTTTT
CDR3aa: CSVEAPGQGPYTGELFF

abundance: .
d_gene: .
j_gene: TRBJ1-2
v_gene: TRBV7-9
CDR3nt: TGTGCCAGCAGCCAGGTGGGCGGATCTAACTATGGCTACACCTTC
CDR3aa: CASSQVGGSNYGYTF

abundance: .
d_gene: TRBD1
j_gene: TRBJ2-3
v_gene: TRBV12-5
CDR3nt: TGTGCTAGTGGTTTGGTTCCGAGCGGACAGGATTACACAGATACGCAGTATTTT
CDR3aa: CASGLVPSGQDYTDTQYF

abundance: .
d_gene: .
j_gene: TRBJ2-7
v_gene: TRBV11-2
CDR3nt: TGTGCCAGCAGCTTAGGAGGGGCCTCCTACGAGCAGTACTTC
CDR3aa: CASSLGGASYEQYF

abundance: few
d_gene: .
j_gene: TRBJ2-3
v_gene: TRBV12-3/TRBV12-4
CDR3nt: TGTGCCAGCAGCGCTAATCAGGGAATCACAGATACGCAGTATTTT
CDR3aa: CASSANQGITDTQYF

abundance: .
d_gene: .
j_gene: TRBJ1-3
v_gene: TRBV4-3
CDR3nt: TGCGCCAGCAGCCAAGATGAAAAGAGCTCTGGAAACACCATATATTTT
CDR3aa: CASSQDEKSSGNTIYF

abundance: .
d_gene: TRBD2
j_gene: TRBJ2-7
v_gene: TRBV5-4
CDR3nt: TGTGCCAGCAGCTTAAAGCGGGGCCACCTCCCTCCATCCTACGAGCAGTACTTC
CDR3aa: CASSLKRGHLPPSYEQYF

abundance: .
d_gene: .
j_gene: TRBJ2-3
v_gene: TRBV20-1
CDR3nt: TGCAGTGCCAAGGACAGAGTCACAGATACGCAGTATTTT
CDR3aa: CSAKDRVTDTQYF

abundance: .
d_gene: .
j_gene: TRBJ2-1
v_gene: TRBV29-1
CDR3nt: TGCAGCGTTGAAGTTAGCGACTCCTACAATGAGCAGTTCTTC
CDR3aa: CSVEVSDSYNEQFF

abundance: few
d_gene: .
j_gene: TRBJ2-3
v_gene: TRBV27
CDR3nt: TGTGCCAGCAGTTGGGGGACGGCCCCAGATACGCAGTATTTT
CDR3aa: CASSWGTAPDTQYF

abundance: .
d_gene: TRBD2
j_gene: TRBJ2-7
v_gene: TRBV4-3
CDR3nt: TGCGCCAGCAGCCAAGCGAGCGGGAGCTCCTACGAGCAGTACTTC
CDR3aa: CASSQASGSSYEQYF

abundance: .
d_gene: TRBD2
j_gene: TRBJ2-1
v_gene: TRBV20-1
CDR3nt: TGCAGGGCTAGAGATACGGTAGCGGGAGGGTACAATGAGCAGTTCTTC
CDR3aa: CRARDTVAGGYNEQFF

abundance: .
d_gene: .
j_gene: TRBJ1-2
v_gene: TRBV27
CDR3nt: TGTGCCAGCAGTTTATTATATGAGGCGGCAGCGGGAGGCTACACCTTC
CDR3aa: CASSLLYEAAAGGYTF

abundance: .
d_gene: .
j_gene: TRBJ2-7
v_gene: TRBV4-2
CDR3nt: TGTGCCAGCAGCCAAGACGGGGAGCAGTACTTC
CDR3aa: CASSQDGEQYF

abundance: .
d_gene: .
j_gene: TRBJ2-3
v_gene: TRBV12-3/TRBV12-4
CDR3nt: TGTGCCAGCAGTTCTGAGCTAGGGAGTGCAGATACGCAGTATTTT
CDR3aa: CASSSELGSADTQYF

abundance: .
d_gene: .
j_gene: TRBJ2-1
v_gene: TRBV28
CDR3nt: TGTGCCAGCAGTTTATTTGGCGGGCGGCCCCCCAAATGGCAGTTCTTC
CDR3aa: CASSLFGGRPPKWQFF

abundance: few
d_gene: TRBD2
j_gene: TRBJ2-2
v_gene: TRBV29-1
CDR3nt: TGCAGCGTTGCTTTCGCGGGAGTTAACACCGGGGAGCTGTTTTTT
CDR3aa: CSVAFAGVNTGELFF

abundance: .
d_gene: TRBD2
j_gene: TRBJ2-1
v_gene: TRBV7-9
CDR3nt: TGTGCCAGCAGCCCGGGACTAGCGGGAGACTCCTACAATGAGCAGTTCTTC
CDR3aa: CASSPGLAGDSYNEQFF

abundance: .
d_gene: .
j_gene: TRBJ2-1
v_gene: TRBV7-6
CDR3nt: TGTGCCAGCAGCCGTTCCGGGTGGAATGAGCAGTTCTTC
CDR3aa: CASSRSGWNEQFF

abundance: many
d_gene: .
j_gene: TRBJ1-2
v_gene: TRBV29-1
CDR3nt: TGCAGCGTTTTCTGGGTGGGGGCTGTGGACTATGGCTACACCTTC
CDR3aa: CSVFWVGAVDYGYTF

abundance: .
d_gene: .
j_gene: TRBJ2-7
v_gene: TRBV28
CDR3nt: TGTGCCAGTAAGACCCCCTCCTACGAGCAGTACTTC
CDR3aa: CASKTPSYEQYF